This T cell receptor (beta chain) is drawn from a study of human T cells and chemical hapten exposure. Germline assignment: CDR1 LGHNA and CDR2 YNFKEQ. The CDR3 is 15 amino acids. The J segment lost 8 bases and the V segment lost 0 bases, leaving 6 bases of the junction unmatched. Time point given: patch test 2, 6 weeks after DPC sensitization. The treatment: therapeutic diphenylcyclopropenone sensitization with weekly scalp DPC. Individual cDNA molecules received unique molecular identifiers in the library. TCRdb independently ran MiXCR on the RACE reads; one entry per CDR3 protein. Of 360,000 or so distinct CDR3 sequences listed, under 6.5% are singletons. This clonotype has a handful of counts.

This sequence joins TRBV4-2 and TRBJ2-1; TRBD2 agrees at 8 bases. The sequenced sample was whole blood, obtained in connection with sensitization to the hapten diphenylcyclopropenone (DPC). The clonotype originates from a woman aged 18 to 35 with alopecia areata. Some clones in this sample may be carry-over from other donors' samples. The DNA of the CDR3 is TGTGCCAGCAGCCAAGATGGGACTAGGCTGGATGAGCAGTTCTTC. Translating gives CASSQDGTRLDEQFF.